The 20 T cell receptor beta chains in this list originate from one sample, sequenced in a study of T cells in Graves' hyperthyroidism and ophthalmopathy. Researchers took RNA transcripts and amplified the TCR beta CDR3 regions from them. The study used the HTBI primer set for a first-round RT-PCR of the TCR CDR3. TCRdb reprocessed the multiplex PCR reads via MiXCR and lists one record per CDR3 protein. The sample contains 650,000 to 750,000 distinct CDR3 sequences, around 15% of which appear only once. The sequenced sample consisted of blood. These receptors were obtained from a woman in her late teens or twenties with Graves' hyperthyroidism.

This clonotype was found once. Mismatch with germline at one junction end may stem from a read error. The chain's CDR3 is CVSSEFLAGVNEQYF. CDR3 nucleotide sequence: TGTGTCAGCAGTGAATTCTTGGCGGGGGTCAATGAGCAGTACTTC. This chain uses TRBV6-1 with TRBJ2-1; 7 bases agree with TRBD2. The end of the DNA aligns better with TRBJ2-7, so the J call may be wrong. The germline gives CDR1 MNHNS, CDR2 SASEGT. The CDR3 sequence is 15 residues long.

This clonotype was seen repeatedly, ten times or more. In DNA form, the CDR3 reads TGTGCCAGCAGTGATTCTAGCTGGAGCACAGATACGCAGTATTTT. Its protein is CASSDSSWSTDTQYF. The rearrangement links TRBV6-1 to TRBJ2-3; possible D gene TRBD2, 5 bases. V lost 3 bases and J lost 0, with 10 bases in between. CDR1 and CDR2 from the germline V gene are MNHNS and SASEGT. The CDR3 has 15 amino acids.

This clonotype was seen more than once but under ten times. J is TRBJ2-3 and V is TRBV19; no clear D gene. Trimming stripped 3 bases from V and 0 bases from J, with 10 bases between. This CDR3 region has 15 residues. Germline V gives CDR1 LNHDA, CDR2 SQIVND (reference sequence). CDR3 in DNA: TGTGCCAGTAGTATGGGCAGACCTAGCACAGATACGCAGTATTTT. Translation gives CASSMGRPSTDTQYF.

Only a few counts were recorded for this clonotype. This chain uses TRBV25-1 with TRBJ1-1; D remains ambiguous. The CDR3 has 13 amino acids. V gave up 3 bases and J gave up 5 bases, with 10 bases separating them. CDR1 and CDR2 from the germline V gene are MGHDK and SYGVNS. The CDR3 coding sequence is TGTGCCAGCAGTGACGAAGGGTGGACTGAAGCTTTCTTT. Protein sequence: CASSDEGWTEAFF.

This chain connects TRBV30 to TRBJ1-1, with 9 bases identical to TRBD1. CDR3 length: 14 residues. V dropped 3 bases and J dropped 9; count of bases not matched to a gene: 11. Germline-derived CDR1 and CDR2 are GTSNPN and SVGIG (reference sequence). CDR3 in DNA: TGTGCCTGGAGAAGGACAGGGGCTGCCCCAAAAGCTTTCTTT. Translation gives CAWRRTGAAPKAFF.

The chain is built from TRBV9 and TRBJ2-1, with 9 bases identical to TRBD1. There are 15 residues in the CDR3. The V and J ends lost 4 bases and 5 bases, in that order; junction bases with no gene match: 7. The V gene's germline CDR1 is SGDLS and CDR2 YYNGEE. As DNA, the CDR3 is TGTGCCAGCAGCCGGACAGGGGCCCCACACAATGAGCAGTTCTTC. It encodes CASSRTGAPHNEQFF. The complete variable domain, with remaining parts taken from reference TRBV9 and TRBJ2-1, reads DSGVTQTPKHLITATGQRVTLRCSPRSGDLSVYWYQQSLDQGLQFLIQYYNGEERAKGNILERFSAQQFPDLHSELNLSSLELGDSALYFCASSRTGAPHNEQFFGPGTRLTVL.

V is TRBV24-1 and J is TRBJ2-1; TRBD2 matches 9 bases. Germline CDR1 is KGHDR and CDR2 is SFDVKD. This CDR3 spans 21 amino acids. Trimming took 5 bases from V and 0 from J; bases not matched to a gene: 19. The CDR3 sequence is CATSVTARSVPTSGSYNEQFF. The CDR3 DNA is TGTGCCACCAGTGTTACGGCTCGGTCTGTTCCGACTAGCGGCTCCTACAATGAGCAGTTCTTC.

J is TRBJ2-1 and V is TRBV19; 13 nucleotides agree with TRBD2. The CDR3 consists of 17 residues. The germline gives CDR1 LNHDA, CDR2 SQIVND (reference sequence). V lost 4 bases to trimming and J lost 7 bases; unmatched junction nucleotides: 10. DNA of the CDR3: TGTGCCAGTAGTACATTATGGACTAGCGGGAGTCGGAATGAGCAGTTCTTC. Translating gives CASSTLWTSGSRNEQFF. Combining the CDR3 with reference TRBV19 and TRBJ2-1 gives the whole variable domain DGGITQSPKYLFRKEGQNVTLSCEQNLNHDAMYWYRQDPGQGLRLIYYSQIVNDFQKGDIAEGYSVSREKKESFPLTVTSAQKNPTAFYLCASSTLWTSGSRNEQFFGPGTRLTVL.

This clonotype was picked up a small number of times. J is TRBJ1-1 and V is TRBV27, with TRBD1 matching over 8 bases. V was pared by 6 bases and J by 2 bases, with 5 bases of the junction left unmatched. The CDR3 sequence is 14 residues long. Looked up from germline, CDR1 is MNHEY and CDR2 is SMNVEV (reference sequence). Here the CDR3 reads CASSPQGVNTEAFF. In DNA, the CDR3 is TGTGCCAGCAGCCCACAGGGGGTAAACACTGAAGCTTTCTTT.

The table lists this clonotype with many counts. The rearrangement joins TRBV12-3 or TRBV12-4 to TRBJ1-2, with D perhaps TRBD1 (6 bases). The CDR3 is 15 residues long. V was clipped by 3 bases and J by 1 base, with 12 bases between them. The CDR3 nucleotides read TGTGCCAGCAGTTTGTGGGGGCAGGTTAACTATGGCTACACCTTC. Its protein is CASSLWGQVNYGYTF.

In this sample, this clonotype turned up a few times. This chain connects TRBV20-1 to TRBJ2-7, with D possibly being TRBD2 (6 bases). This CDR3 is built from 14 residues. The V end was cut by 5 bases, the J end by 0 bases, with 14 bases between. The V gene's germline CDR1 is DFQATT and CDR2 SNEGSKA (reference sequence). CDR3 sequence reads: CSAPKRVSSYEQYF. The CDR3 bases are TGCAGTGCTCCGAAGCGGGTGAGCTCCTACGAGCAGTACTTC.

A few counts support this clonotype. The V call is TRBV24-1, the J call TRBJ2-4; tentatively, D is TRBD1 (6 bases). Germline CDR1 reads KGHDR; CDR2 reads SFDVKD. The V and J ends lost 5 bases and 1 base respectively, with 11 bases between them. This CDR3 comprises 15 residues. This CDR3 reads CATSAAGEAKNIQYF. The CDR3, as DNA: TGTGCCACCAGTGCCGCAGGGGAGGCCAAAAACATTCAGTACTTC.

Concerning this clonotype: No conserved phenylalanine or tryptophan ends this CDR3, so it is likely a read error. This chain connects TRBV5-5 to TRBJ1-1; perhaps TRBD1 as D (5 bases). V lost 0 bases, J lost 0 bases, and 18 bases lay in between. The CDR3 loop spans 18 amino acids. The germline V gene encodes CDR1 SGHKS and CDR2 YYEKEE (reference sequence). Here the CDR3 DNA reads TGTGCCAGCAGCTTGGAATTTCTCAGGGCAGGGATGAACACTGAAGCTTTCTCT. Its protein is CASSLEFLRAGMNTEAFS.

This clonotype was recorded many times. V is TRBV27 and J is TRBJ1-3; tentative D call: TRBD1 (6 bases). The CDR3 length is 15 residues. The germline gives CDR1 MNHEY, CDR2 SMNVEV (reference sequence). The V and J ends lost 7 bases and 2 bases respectively, with 15 bases between them. CDR3 amino acids: CASTPTGRPGNTIYF. DNA for the CDR3: TGTGCCAGCACCCCGACAGGCAGACCTGGAAACACCATATATTTT.

This clonotype was counted at least ten times. The chain employs TRBV11-2 and TRBJ2-1; tentatively, D is TRBD2 (6 bases). Germline V CDR1 and CDR2: SGHAT, FQNNGV. The CDR3 is 16 amino acids. Trimming cost V 2 bases and J 3 bases, with 14 bases left between them. The CDR3 DNA follows: TGTGCCAGCAGCTTATTGACTAGTCCCGACTACAATGAGCAGTTCTTC. Its translation: CASSLLTSPDYNEQFF.

In this sample, this clonotype turned up many times. This chain connects TRBV14 to TRBJ2-3, with D maybe TRBD2 (5 bases). CDR1 and CDR2 from the germline V gene are SGHDN and FVKESK. CDR3 length: 13 amino acids. The ends were cut back, 6 bases at V and 1 base at J, with 8 bases in the middle. The CDR3 nucleotides are TGTGCCAGCAGAGAGAGGGGCACAGATACGCAGTATTTT. Amino acids: CASRERGTDTQYF.

This clonotype has ten or more counts. The V and J genes are TRBV11-3 and TRBJ2-3, with 12 bases that match TRBD1. The CDR3 is 16 amino acids. Germline lookup yields CDR1 SGHNT and CDR2 YENEEA. V gave up 5 bases and J gave up 7 bases; unmatched junction bases: 10. The CDR3 DNA follows: TGTGCCAGCAGCACCAGGGACAGGGGGCTCTCTTATACGCAGTATTTT. Protein: CASSTRDRGLSYTQYF.

The V gene is TRBV4-1, the J gene TRBJ2-7, with D perhaps given as TRBD1 or TRBD2 (5 bases each). The CDR3 covers 16 residues. The germline CDR1 and CDR2 sequences are MGHRA and YSYEKL. Trimming stripped 2 bases from V and 0 bases from J, with 14 bases between. The CDR3 region is CASSQPGTGSSYEQYF. CDR3 nucleotides: TGCGCCAGCAGCCAACCTGGGACGGGTAGCTCCTACGAGCAGTACTTC.

The chain couples TRBV10-3 to TRBJ2-5; 10 positions match TRBD2. The V segment lost 3 bases and the J segment 5 bases; nucleotides outside the gene matches: 6. Germline V gene data show CDR1 as ENHRY and CDR2 as SYGVKD. CDR3 size: 15 residues. The CDR3: CAISDSGRNRETQYF. The CDR3 DNA follows: TGTGCCATCAGTGATAGCGGGAGGAATCGGGAGACCCAGTACTTC.

The chain combines TRBV7-3 with TRBJ2-6, with 9 bases lining up with TRBD1. Trimming at V came to 5 bases and at J to 4 bases, leaving 6 bases not matched to a gene. CDR1 SGHTA and CDR2 FQGTGA come from the germline V gene. The CDR3 is 16 amino acids. The CDR3 sequence: CASSLGQGSGANVLTF. The CDR3 DNA reads TGTGCCAGCAGCCTGGGACAGGGATCCGGGGCCAACGTCCTGACTTTC.